This TCR beta chain comes out of a study of T cell repertoires in cytomegalovirus infection. Study context: Public TCR beta signature analysis indicated the presence of both CMV infection and matching HLA type.

This clonotype turned up a few times. Its specificity is not known. TCRdb itself ran the reads through MiXCR, one entry per CDR3 protein. The profile shows 700,000 to 850,000 distinct CDR3 sequences, less than 35% of them singletons. The study's findings and limits: CMV-specific TCR beta clonotypes restricted by HLA-C were the ones dominating the ex vivo response.

Germline loops: CDR1 SGHTA, CDR2 FQGNSA. This CDR3 is built from 19 residues. V was clipped by 0 bases and J by 3 bases, with 22 bases between them. The sequence was obtained from a human donor in good health (CMV status not recorded). Some clones in this sample may be carry-over from other donors' samples. The input for sequencing was cultured CD8+ T cells from PBMCs, taken from culture after CMV antigen stimulation. This chain links TRBV7-2 with TRBJ2-3; tentative D call: TRBD2 (7 bases). CDR3 region: CASSLALTIGGRGTDTQYF. CDR3 bases: TGTGCCAGCAGCTTAGCCCTAACAATAGGGGGGAGGGGGACAGATACGCAGTATTTT.